This record concerns one T cell receptor (beta chain) sequence. One end of the junction varies from germline; a read error may be responsible. This sample was taken from a study of T cells in Graves' hyperthyroidism and ophthalmopathy. TCR beta CDR3 sequences were amplified from RNA transcripts. Using the HTBI primer set, a first-round RT-PCR was run on the TCR CDR3. TCRdb re-analysed the multiplex PCR reads in MiXCR, keeping a single row per CDR3 protein. Of approximately 410,000 distinct CDR3 sequences listed, 12% to 15% were seen once; the top ten hold approximately 5.3%. CDR1 is LGHDT and CDR2 is YNNKEL in the germline V gene (reference sequence). The CDR3 is 14 amino acids. Thyroid ultrasound, orbital computed tomography, clinical symptoms, and serum thyroxine and TRAb underpinned diagnoses. The authors obtained PBMCs from around 11 ml of fresh peripheral blood.

Sequenced: blood. V and J are TRBV3-1 and TRBJ2-3; no clear D gene. The TCR was taken from a woman aged 18-29 years with Graves' hyperthyroidism. The CDR3 loop reads CGSSQVRGTDTQYF. Written as DNA, the CDR3 is TGTGGCAGCAGCCAGGTTAGAGGAACAGATACGCAGTATTTT.